The entry below gives a single TCR beta chain sequence along with its context. The sample comes from a study of T cell responses to AZD1222 COVID-19 vaccine. Sequenced by immunoSEQ multiplex PCR; TCRdb stores in-frame clones only, minus some. The repertoire includes fewer than 200,000 clones, about 86% of them detected once, and 0.49% sits in the top ten. The material sequenced was peripheral blood, taken on day 0 of AZD1222 vaccination. This TCR came from an adult in good health.

The CDR3 protein is CASSLSGQGSREEAFF. The CDR3 DNA is TGCGCCAGCAGCTTGTCAGGACAGGGGTCGCGGGAAGAAGCTTTCTTT. This chain uses TRBV5-1 with TRBJ1-1; TRBD1 matches at 9 bases. J lost 8 bases, V lost 1 base, and 12 bases had no gene match. This CDR3 contains 16 residues. Germline CDR1 and CDR2: SGHRS and YFSETQ.